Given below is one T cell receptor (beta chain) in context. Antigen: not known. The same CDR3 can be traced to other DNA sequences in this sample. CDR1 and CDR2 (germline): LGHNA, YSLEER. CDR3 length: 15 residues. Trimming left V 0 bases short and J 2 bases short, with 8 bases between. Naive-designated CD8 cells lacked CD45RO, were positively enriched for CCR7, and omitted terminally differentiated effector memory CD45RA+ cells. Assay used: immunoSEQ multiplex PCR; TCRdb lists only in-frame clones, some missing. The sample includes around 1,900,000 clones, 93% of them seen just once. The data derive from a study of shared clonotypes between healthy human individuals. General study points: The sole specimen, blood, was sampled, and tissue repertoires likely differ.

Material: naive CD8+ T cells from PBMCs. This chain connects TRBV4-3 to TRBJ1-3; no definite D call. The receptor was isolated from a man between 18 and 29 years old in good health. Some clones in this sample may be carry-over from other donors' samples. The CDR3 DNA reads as TGCGCCAGCAGCCAAGATGGAGGGACTGGAAACACCATATATTTT. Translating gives CASSQDGGTGNTIYF.